This T cell receptor (beta chain) was documented in a study of blood T cells in healthy people across ages. It was with a sample-barcoded 5' primer and a J-beta primer mix that a second PCR of about 7 to 12 cycles was run. Each sample provided no less than 2.5 million CDR3-containing paired-end reads. One entry per CDR3 protein, called by TCRdb with MiXCR from the 5' RACE reads. The sample yields about a million distinct CDR3 sequences, roughly two fifths seen once. This CDR3 is 15 amino acids long. Germline values: CDR1 SGHTA, CDR2 FQGNSA. Germline trimming cut 3 bases from V and 1 base from J; bases unmatched to any gene: 1.

The chain recombines TRBV7-2 with TRBJ2-3; TRBD2 agrees at 10 bases. Input material: blood. This clonotype was sampled from a man aged 18 to 30 in good health. DNA for the CDR3: TGTGCCAGCAGCTTCCTAGCGGGGGGCACAGATACGCAGTATTTT. Amino acid sequence: CASSFLAGGTDTQYF.